These 12 T cell receptor beta chains originate from one sample sequenced in a study of blood T cells in healthy people across ages. Using a J-beta primer mix together with a sample-barcoded 5' primer, a second PCR was run for roughly 6 to 12 cycles. TCRdb redid the calling of the 5' RACE reads with MiXCR, one entry per CDR3 protein. The sample records about 540,000 distinct CDR3 sequences, about 25% being singletons. A further study also used this sample, focusing on T cells of mothers and their children.

Sequencing was performed on blood. These receptor sequences come from a boy younger than 18 in good health.

This clonotype was detected a few times. One end of the junction fails to match germline, which may point to a read error. This chain joins TRBV12-3 or TRBV12-4 and TRBJ1-2; 8 bases fit TRBD1. The CDR3 covers 19 residues. The CDR3: CASSSPHRGTNLPNHGYTF. The CDR3 bases are TGTGCCAGCAGTTCCCCTCACAGGGGGACTAACCTTCCTAACCATGGCTACACCTTC.

V and J are TRBV28 and TRBJ1-4; tentative D call: TRBD1 (6 bases). Germline V gives CDR1 MDHEN, CDR2 SYDVKM. This CDR3 has 15 residues. Trimming shortened V by 5 bases and J by 7 bases, and 17 bases separated the two germline ends. DNA for the CDR3: TGTGCCAGCAGTCCTTGGGGGGGGCTCGGTGAAAAACTGTTTTTT. It is translated as CASSPWGGLGEKLFF.

V is TRBV20-1 and J is TRBJ2-5, with 7 positions matching TRBD1. The DNA matches TRBJ2-7 better at its end, which makes the J call doubtful. Germline lookup yields CDR1 DFQATT and CDR2 SNEGSKA (reference sequence). The CDR3 length is 13 residues. The DNA of the CDR3 is TGCAGTGCTACCAGGGACAGCTCCTACGAGCAGTACTTC. Its translation: CSATRDSSYEQYF.

This clonotype was seen at least ten times. The chain couples TRBV7-9 to TRBJ2-1, with D tentatively TRBD2 (6 bases). The CDR3 has 16 residues. The germline V gene encodes CDR1 SEHNR and CDR2 FQNEAQ (reference sequence). V shed 3 bases and J shed 0 bases, with 12 bases lying between them. The CDR3 spells CASSLAAGSSYNEQFF. The CDR3 region has the DNA TGTGCCAGCAGCTTGGCCGCGGGGTCCTCCTACAATGAGCAGTTCTTC.

This clonotype has just a few counts. The rearrangement links TRBV28 to TRBJ1-3; 7 nucleotides align to TRBD1. V shed 5 bases and J 4 bases; nucleotides not matched to a gene: 8. The CDR3 covers 15 residues. Looked up from germline, CDR1 is MDHEN and CDR2 is SYDVKM. The CDR3 DNA is TGTGCCAGCAGTCAACAGGGGCTGTACGGAAACACCATATATTTT. This encodes CASSQQGLYGNTIYF.

V gene TRBV20-1 combines with J gene TRBJ2-5, with TRBD2 matching over 12 bases. This CDR3 contains 18 residues. The V segment lost 2 bases and the J segment 2 bases; nucleotides outside the gene matches: 12. Germline CDR1 DFQATT, CDR2 SNEGSKA (reference sequence). The CDR3 loop reads CSARTSSGRAVGQETQYF. In DNA, the CDR3 is TGCAGTGCTAGAACCTCTAGCGGGAGGGCCGTCGGGCAAGAGACCCAGTACTTC.

This clonotype was seen only a few times. CDR3 coding DNA: TGTGCCAGCAGGAGGGGCAGGTCAGCACACGAGCAGTACTTC. Its protein is CASRRGRSAHEQYF. The gene calls are TRBV2 and TRBJ2-5; D might be TRBD1 or TRBD2, each matching 5 bases. The J call may be in error: the DNA end matches TRBJ2-7 better. The V gene's germline CDR1 is SNHLY and CDR2 FYNNEI. The CDR3 is made up of 14 amino acids.

This clonotype was recorded a few times. This sequence joins TRBV11-2 and TRBJ2-5; the match to TRBD1 covers 9 bases. Looked up from germline, CDR1 is SGHAT and CDR2 is FQNNGV. V shed 2 bases and J 9 bases; nucleotides not matched to a gene: 10. CDR3 length equals 15 residues. The CDR3 sequence is CASSLSDRGLAAQYF. The CDR3 DNA reads as TGTGCCAGCAGCTTATCGGACAGGGGACTTGCGGCCCAGTACTTC.

The J gene is TRBJ2-1, the V gene TRBV13; 13 nucleotides agree with TRBD2. The CDR3 has 19 amino acids. CDR1 is PRHDT and CDR2 is FYEKMQ in the germline V gene (reference sequence). The J segment lost 5 bases and the V segment lost 3 bases, leaving 13 bases of the junction unmatched. The CDR3 spells CASSLGLAGTFRTNNEQFF. Written as DNA, the CDR3 is TGTGCCAGCAGCTTGGGACTAGCGGGAACCTTTCGAACTAACAATGAGCAGTTCTTC.

This clonotype was recorded a few times. The chain joins TRBV5-1 to TRBJ2-5; a possible D gene is TRBD2 (5 bases). The germline V and J ends were trimmed by 1 base and 2 bases, with 15 bases remaining between them. The CDR3 runs 16 residues. The germline V gene encodes CDR1 SGHRS and CDR2 YFSETQ. The CDR3: CASSLWWRAEQETQYF. CDR3 DNA sequence: TGCGCCAGCAGCTTGTGGTGGCGGGCGGAACAAGAGACCCAGTACTTC.

The chain combines TRBV28 with TRBJ2-7; D remains unclear. Trimming removed 8 bases at V and 2 bases at J, with 10 bases between. This CDR3 is built from 12 residues. In germline, CDR1 is MDHEN, CDR2 SYDVKM. CDR3 in amino acids: CASHDVPYEQYF. CDR3 nucleotide sequence: TGTGCCAGCCACGACGTTCCCTACGAGCAGTACTTC.

V gene TRBV6-5 combines with J gene TRBJ1-1, with unresolved D. The ends were cut back, 0 bases at V and 5 bases at J, with 7 bases in the middle. Looked up from germline, CDR1 is MNHEY and CDR2 is SVGAGI. The CDR3 is 13 amino acids. DNA of the CDR3: TGTGCCAGCAGTTACTCGAGGTGTACTGAAGCTTTCTTT. Amino acids: CASSYSRCTEAFF.